These 21 T cell receptor beta chains originate from one sample sequenced in a study of T cells in Graves' hyperthyroidism and ophthalmopathy. Amplification of TCR beta CDR3 regions used RNA as the template. TCR CDR3 regions were first amplified by RT-PCR with HTBI primers. MiXCR, run by TCRdb on the multiplex PCR reads, gives a single entry per CDR3 protein. The sample carries around 600,000 distinct CDR3 sequences, about a sixth recorded once. Source material: blood. The receptors stem from a woman aged 40 to 50 with Graves' ophthalmopathy.

The CDR3, as DNA: TGTGCCACACGAGGCTTATTATATTCACCCCTCCACTTT. It encodes CATRGLLYSPLHF. V is TRBV6-1 and J is TRBJ1-6; D gene unclear. V was pared by 10 bases and J by 8 bases, with 15 bases between. CDR3 length: 13 amino acids. Germline V CDR1 and CDR2: MNHNS, SASEGT.

Ten or more counts support this clonotype. CDR3 nucleotide sequence: TGTGCCAGCTCACGGGGGGCCCTTATGAACACTGAAGCTTTCTTT. Amino acids: CASSRGALMNTEAFF. The chain recombines TRBV18 with TRBJ1-1, with a tentative D call TRBD1 (6 bases). The CDR3 is 15 amino acids. Trimming stripped 4 bases from V and 0 bases from J, with 12 bases between. Germline-derived CDR1 and CDR2 are KGHSH and LQKENI. The whole variable domain, remainder taken from reference TRBV18 and TRBJ1-1, is NAGVMQNPRHLVRRRGQEARLRCSPMKGHSHVYWYRQLPEEGLKFMVYLQKENIIDESGMPKERFSAEFPKEGPSILRIQQVVRGDSAAYFCASSRGALMNTEAFFGQGTRLTVV.

In nucleotides, the CDR3 is TGTGCCAGTAGTAAGGGAAGTGTGTTGAATGAGCAGTTCTTC. Amino acids: CASSKGSVLNEQFF. The V call is TRBV19, the J call TRBJ2-1; D gene ambiguous. Trimming pared 4 bases from V and 7 bases from J, leaving 14 bases between. This CDR3 has 14 amino acids. Per the germline V gene, CDR1 is LNHDA and CDR2 is SQIVND (reference sequence).

At least ten counts were recorded for this clonotype. The rearrangement uses TRBV5-1 and TRBJ2-7; TRBD1 matches 8 bases. The CDR3 sequence is 13 residues long. V lost 8 bases and J lost 3; bases outside the gene matches: 7. Germline V gene sequence: CDR1 SGHRS, CDR2 YFSETQ. CDR3 coding DNA: TGCGCCAGTACCGACAGGGGCGGCTACGAGCAGTACTTC. It codes for CASTDRGGYEQYF.

The CDR3 loop is CASRTTGGLGVYEQYF. CDR3 bases: TGTGCCAGCAGAACAACAGGGGGCCTTGGGGTCTACGAGCAGTACTTC. This chain links TRBV11-2 with TRBJ2-7, with TRBD1 matching 9 bases. The CDR3 is made up of 16 amino acids. Germline V gene sequence: CDR1 SGHAT, CDR2 FQNNGV. V gave up 6 bases and J gave up 3 bases; unmatched junction bases: 12. Complete variable domain (other parts from reference TRBV11-2 and TRBJ2-7): EAGVAQSPRYKIIEKRQSVAFWCNPISGHATLYWYQQILGQGPKLLIQFQNNGVVDDSQLPKDRFSAERLKGVDSTLKIQPAKLEDSAVYLCASRTTGGLGVYEQYFGPGTRLTVT.

Points on this clonotype: The junction does not match germline at one end; this may be a read error. The rearrangement joins TRBV5-1 to TRBJ2-3; possible D gene TRBD1, 7 bases. Germline CDR1 reads SGHRS; CDR2 reads YFSETQ. The CDR3 has 16 residues. CDR3: CASSRGPAGSSDTRYF. The CDR3, as DNA: TGCGCCAGCAGCAGGGGGCCAGCGGGTTCATCAGATACGCGGTATTTT.

This clonotype was observed many times. This sequence joins TRBV12-3 or TRBV12-4 and TRBJ1-5, with 10 bases lining up with TRBD1. The trim removed 6 bases at V and 2 bases at J, leaving 10 bases unmatched. The CDR3 consists of 17 residues. CDR3 amino acids: CASSPAGQGIGNQPQHF. The CDR3 nucleotides are TGTGCCAGCAGCCCCGCGGGACAGGGGATCGGCAATCAGCCCCAGCATTTT.

This clonotype was seen at least ten times. The chain combines TRBV5-1 with TRBJ2-1; 9 nucleotides agree with TRBD1. Losses at the gene ends were 5 bases for V and 8 bases for J; bases not matched to a gene: 8. The germline V gene has CDR1 SGHRS and CDR2 YFSETQ. The CDR3 is made up of 14 amino acids. CDR3: CASRSNTGGDEQFF. CDR3 DNA: TGCGCCAGCAGATCCAATACAGGGGGCGATGAGCAGTTCTTC.

This clonotype was picked up many times. This sequence joins TRBV11-2 and TRBJ2-5, with 7 positions matching TRBD2. The ends lost 0 bases at V and 1 base at J; junction bases unmatched: 2. CDR1 is SGHAT and CDR2 is FQNNGV in the germline V gene. This CDR3 is 15 amino acids long. CDR3 residues: CASSLDRGVQETQYF. CDR3 coding DNA: TGTGCCAGCAGCTTAGATCGGGGGGTCCAAGAGACCCAGTACTTC. Full variable domain (missing parts from reference TRBV11-2 and TRBJ2-5): EAGVAQSPRYKIIEKRQSVAFWCNPISGHATLYWYQQILGQGPKLLIQFQNNGVVDDSQLPKDRFSAERLKGVDSTLKIQPAKLEDSAVYLCASSLDRGVQETQYFGPGTRLLVL.

The chain is built from TRBV15 and TRBJ2-3; 9 positions agree with TRBD2. Germline V gene lookup returns CDR1 LNHNV and CDR2 YYDKDF (reference sequence). The CDR3 totals 17 residues. Unmatched junction bases numbered 12, after V lost 5 bases and J lost 3 bases. The CDR3 sequence is CATSPRPSGRLTDTQYF. Written as DNA, the CDR3 is TGTGCCACCAGCCCTCGCCCAAGCGGGAGGCTAACAGATACGCAGTATTTT.

This clonotype was detected ten times or more. The V gene is TRBV7-2, the J gene TRBJ2-5, with no clear D. V lost 2 bases and J 5 bases, leaving 6 bases between the germline ends. Germline loops: CDR1 SGHTA, CDR2 FQGNSA. The CDR3 totals 12 residues. The CDR3 loop is CASSLSSETQYF. The CDR3 nucleotides read TGTGCCAGCAGCTTAAGCTCGGAGACCCAGTACTTC.

The table lists this clonotype with many counts. The V and J genes are TRBV20-1 and TRBJ2-3; TRBD2 agrees at 8 bases. Per the germline V gene, CDR1 is DFQATT and CDR2 is SNEGSKA (reference sequence). The CDR3 is 16 amino acids. With V trimmed by 5 bases and J by 1 base, 11 bases remained unmatched. CDR3 loop: CSAFTTGTRGTDTQYF. CDR3 sequence (DNA): TGCAGTGCTTTTACGACCGGGACTAGGGGCACAGATACGCAGTATTTT.

About this clonotype itself: This may come from a read error, since a much larger clone is one base off. The gene calls are TRBV6-9 and TRBJ1-4; D is possibly TRBD1 (6 bases). Germline V gives CDR1 MNHGY, CDR2 SVAAGI. This CDR3 spans 14 amino acids. CDR3 coding DNA: TGTGCCAACAGTTATTGGGGGGCTGGTGAAAAACTGTTTTTT. Translating it yields CANSYWGAGEKLFF.

In this sample, this clonotype turned up many times. J is TRBJ1-3 and V is TRBV11-2; D call uncertain. V shed 7 bases and J shed 0 bases, with 25 bases lying between them. The CDR3 runs 19 residues. Germline lookup yields CDR1 SGHAT and CDR2 FQNNGV. CDR3 protein: CASTPLLGQNDRSGNTIYF. The CDR3 bases are TGTGCCAGCACCCCTTTGCTAGGGCAGAACGACCGCTCTGGAAACACCATATATTTT.

Here the CDR3 reads CASKLTRPSNEQFF. The CDR3 DNA follows: TGTGCCAGTAAACTGACTAGACCCTCCAATGAGCAGTTCTTC. The V call is TRBV11-1, the J call TRBJ2-1; possibly TRBD2 for D (6 bases). Trimming took off 9 bases at V and 6 bases at J, with 18 bases between the two ends. CDR3 length: 14 residues. Germline lookup yields CDR1 SGHAT and CDR2 FQDESV (reference sequence). The whole variable domain, remainder taken from reference TRBV11-1 and TRBJ2-1, is EAEVAQSPRYKITEKSQAVAFWCDPISGHATLYWYRQILGQGPELLVQFQDESVVDDSQLPKDRFSAERLKGVDSTLKIQPAELGDSAMYLCASKLTRPSNEQFFGPGTRLTVL.

At least ten counts were recorded for this clonotype. This chain joins TRBV11-1 and TRBJ2-1; 8 bases are shared with TRBD2. The V segment lost 3 bases and the J segment 7 bases; nucleotides outside the gene matches: 8. Germline V lookup: CDR1 SGHAT, CDR2 FQDESV (reference sequence). The CDR3 has 15 amino acids. CDR3 protein: CASSFPGGPENEQFF. In DNA, the CDR3 is TGTGCCAGCAGCTTTCCGGGAGGGCCTGAGAATGAGCAGTTCTTC.

The chain joins TRBV28 to TRBJ1-1; TRBD1 might be the D (6 bases). Looked up from germline, CDR1 is MDHEN and CDR2 is SYDVKM. Trimming left V 5 bases short and J 6 bases short, with 25 bases between. The CDR3 extends over 17 amino acids. CDR3 loop: CASSGAAGDYYGSEAFF. CDR3 sequence (DNA): TGTGCCAGCAGTGGGGCAGCAGGGGATTACTATGGGTCTGAAGCTTTCTTT.

The chain joins TRBV6-1 to TRBJ1-5; D not resolved. Germline lookup yields CDR1 MNHNS and CDR2 SASEGT. This CDR3 has 11 residues. The V and J ends lost 0 bases and 14 bases respectively, with 8 bases between them. Here the CDR3 reads CASSEAGKEHF. The CDR3 bases are TGTGCCAGCAGTGAAGCGGGTAAGGAGCATTTT.

This sequence joins TRBV10-3 and TRBJ1-4; TRBD1 aligns across 7 bases. Germline V gene lookup returns CDR1 ENHRY and CDR2 SYGVKD. V gave up 4 bases and J gave up 6 bases; unmatched junction bases: 8. The CDR3 extends over 15 amino acids. The CDR3 spells CAISASGTEDEKLFF. The CDR3 nucleotides are TGTGCCATCAGTGCATCCGGGACAGAGGATGAAAAACTGTTTTTT.

This clonotype was picked up many times. The CDR3 sequence: CASSTDRGPYNEQFF. In DNA form, the CDR3 reads TGTGCCAGCAGTACGGACAGGGGGCCCTACAATGAGCAGTTCTTC. The rearrangement links TRBV6-1 to TRBJ2-1; 11 positions match TRBD1. V gave up 5 bases and J gave up 2 bases; unmatched junction bases: 2. This CDR3 has 15 amino acids. Germline CDR1 and CDR2: MNHNS and SASEGT.

This clonotype showed up many times. The V and J genes are TRBV2 and TRBJ2-7; D uncertain. Germline values: CDR1 SNHLY, CDR2 FYNNEI. The CDR3 length is 15 residues. The V end was cut by 2 bases, the J end by 4 bases, with 15 bases between. Written as DNA, the CDR3 is TGTGCCAGCAGTGAACGGCAGGTATCGTCTTACGAGCAGTACTTC. Its protein is CASSERQVSSYEQYF.